This TCR beta chain was recovered during a study of spatial heterogeneity in lung cancer. The wider study: Fewer alpha-chain than beta-chain sequences were consistently detected.

Each TCR cDNA molecule bore a unique molecular identifier. TCRdb used MiXCR to reprocess the 5' RACE reads, holding one entry per CDR3 protein. The sample lists under 40,000 distinct CDR3 sequences; less than 5.5% were seen once. Study-wide points: TCRs found ubiquitously expanded in tumor appeared in blood more at resection than at follow-up.

This clonotype came up many times. The antigen is unknown. As for time point: sample taken at primary tumor resection. In each case, whole RNA from tumor, nontumor lung or frozen PBMC was sequenced unsorted. Per the germline V gene, CDR1 is SNHLY and CDR2 is FYNNEI. The germline V and J ends were trimmed by 4 bases and 0 bases, with 24 bases remaining between them. This CDR3 contains 19 residues. Sequenced material: PBMCs, taken at surgery. The TCR sequence derives from a female donor with early-stage non-small cell lung cancer. The chain has TRBV2 and TRBJ1-1; tentative D call: TRBD1 (6 bases). CDR3 nucleotide sequence: TGTGCCAGCAGTGGGTTGCCGGGGACAATCTTCGACATGAACACTGAAGCTTTCTTT. Amino acid sequence: CASSGLPGTIFDMNTEAFF.